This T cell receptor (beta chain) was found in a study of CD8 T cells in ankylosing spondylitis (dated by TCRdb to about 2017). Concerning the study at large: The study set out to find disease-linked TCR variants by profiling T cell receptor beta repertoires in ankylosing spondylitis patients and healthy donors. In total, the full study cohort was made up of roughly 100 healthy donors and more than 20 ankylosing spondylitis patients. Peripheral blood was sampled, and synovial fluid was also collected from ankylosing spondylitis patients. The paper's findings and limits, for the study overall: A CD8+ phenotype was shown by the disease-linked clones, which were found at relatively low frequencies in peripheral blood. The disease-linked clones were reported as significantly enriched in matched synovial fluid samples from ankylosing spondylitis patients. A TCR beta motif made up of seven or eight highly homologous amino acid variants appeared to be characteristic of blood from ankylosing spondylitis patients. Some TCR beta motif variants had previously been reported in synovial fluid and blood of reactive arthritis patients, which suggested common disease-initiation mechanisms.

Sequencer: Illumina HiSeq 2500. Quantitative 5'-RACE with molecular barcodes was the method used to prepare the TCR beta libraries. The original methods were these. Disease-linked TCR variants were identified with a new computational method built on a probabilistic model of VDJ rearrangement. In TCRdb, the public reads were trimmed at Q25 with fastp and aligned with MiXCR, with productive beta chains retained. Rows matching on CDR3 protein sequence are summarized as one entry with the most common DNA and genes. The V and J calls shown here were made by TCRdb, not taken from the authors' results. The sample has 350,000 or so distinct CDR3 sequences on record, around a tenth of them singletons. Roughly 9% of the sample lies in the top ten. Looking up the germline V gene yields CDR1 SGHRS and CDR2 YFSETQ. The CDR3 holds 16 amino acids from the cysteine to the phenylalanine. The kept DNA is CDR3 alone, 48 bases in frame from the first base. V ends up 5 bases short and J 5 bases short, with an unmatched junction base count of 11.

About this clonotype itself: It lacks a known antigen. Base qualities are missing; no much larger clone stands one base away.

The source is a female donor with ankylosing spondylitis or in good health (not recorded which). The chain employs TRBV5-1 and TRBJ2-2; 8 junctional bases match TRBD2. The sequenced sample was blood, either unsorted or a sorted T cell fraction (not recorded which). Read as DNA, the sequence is TGCGCCAGCAGAAAGGAAGCGGGAGTCGGGACCGGGGAGCTGTTTTTT. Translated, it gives CASRKEAGVGTGELFF.